A selection of T cell receptor beta chains follows, all from one sample in a study of shared clonotypes between healthy human individuals. TCRdb's copy holds only in-frame clones and misses some; the assay was immunoSEQ multiplex PCR. This sample has about 2.4 million clones, with roughly 93% found just once. Sequenced material: naive CD4+ T cells from PBMCs. Source of these receptors: a man between 18 and 29 years old in good health. Some clones in this sample may be carry-over from other donors' samples. Both conserved end residues are part of each CDR3.

V: TRBV28; J: TRBJ1-4; CDR3: CASSSGQGAAFSSEKLFF
V: TRBV28; J: TRBJ2-2; CDR3: CASSLWAGPGTGELFF
V: TRBV4-2; J: TRBJ1-5; CDR3: CASSQDPKDSNQPQHF
V: TRBV5-1; J: TRBJ1-6; CDR3: CASSPQGSPLHF
V: TRBV2; J: TRBJ1-5; CDR3: CASSQSNGNQPQHF
V: TRBV28; J: TRBJ2-1; CDR3: CASSGLYNEQFF
V: TRBV5-1; J: TRBJ2-5; CDR3: CASARIVGTSETQYF
V: TRBV28; J: TRBJ1-1; CDR3: CASSYAQGVNTEAFF
V: TRBV7-9; J: TRBJ2-7; CDR3: CASSLGQGAGEQYF
V: TRBV4-1; J: TRBJ2-5; CDR3: CASSPFPGGVGLEETQYF
V: TRBV7-3; J: TRBJ2-7; CDR3: CASSPQGSLSYEQYF
V: TRBV4-3; J: TRBJ1-2; CDR3: CASSQIRQGGGYTF
V: TRBV15; J: TRBJ2-1; CDR3: CATSRVGASAYNEQFF
V: TRBV9; J: TRBJ2-4; CDR3: CASSRQGGNKNIQYF
V: TRBV30; J: TRBJ1-1; CDR3: CAWRTGAGGWNTEAFF
V: TRBV6-6; J: TRBJ1-4; CDR3: CASSNAATNEKLFF
V: TRBV27; J: TRBJ2-5; CDR3: CASSLESSRETQYF
V: TRBV28; J: TRBJ1-1; CDR3: CASSPRQGWHTEAFF
V: TRBV7-2; J: TRBJ2-5; CDR3: CASSLVQQETQYF
V: TRBV5-1; J: TRBJ1-3; CDR3: CASSLAPGIAGNTIYF
V: TRBV6-5; J: TRBJ2-7; CDR3: CASSYLDRVSEQYF
V: TRBV5-4; J: TRBJ2-5; CDR3: CASSYQGVAGAETQYF
V: TRBV9; J: TRBJ1-5; CDR3: CASSVTGGVGQPQHF
V: TRBV28; J: TRBJ2-7; CDR3: CASSLYVGLAGMSSYEQYF
V: TRBV4-1; J: TRBJ2-3; CDR3: CASSPASGRDTQYF
V: TRBV7-8; J: TRBJ2-3; CDR3: CASSLVARGQLDTQYF